The 8 T cell receptor beta chains listed next were all sequenced from one sample in a study of T cell clones after liver transplantation. Clones were sequenced by immunoSEQ multiplex PCR, and TCRdb holds only the in-frame ones, with some missing. Of 65,000 to 70,000 clones listed, more than 85% are singletons. The material was CD4+ T cells from blood, obtained about 27 months after liver transplant. These receptors were collected from a human patient who received a liver transplant. These T cells may partly come from the graft donor.

The chain couples TRBV28 to TRBJ2-4; D might be TRBD1 (7 bases). With 3 bases removed from V and 7 bases from J, the gap between germline ends came to 16 bases. Looked up from germline, CDR1 is MDHEN and CDR2 is SYDVKM. This CDR3 spans 15 amino acids. The CDR3 loop reads CASSFGGTDANIQYF. The CDR3 region has the DNA TGTGCCAGCAGTTTTGGCGGGACAGATGCTAACATTCAGTACTTC.

The V call is TRBV29-1, the J call TRBJ1-1, with D unclear. V lost 7 bases to trimming and J lost 10 bases, with 16 bases between them. CDR1 and CDR2 (germline): SQVTM, ANQGSEA. The length of the CDR3 is 11 residues. DNA of the CDR3: TGCAGCGCCACCGACTTAGGGATAGCTTTCTTT. Translating gives CSATDLGIAFF. Full variable domain (outside the CDR3, taken from reference TRBV29-1 and TRBJ1-1): SAVISQKPSRDICQRGTSLTIQCQVDSQVTMMFWYRQQPGQSLTLIATANQGSEATYESGFVIDKFPISRPNLTFSTLTVSNMSPEDSSIYLCSATDLGIAFFGQGTRLTVV.

The J gene is TRBJ2-2, the V gene TRBV6-1, with 7 bases fitting TRBD1. The CDR3 has 16 residues. The trim removed 0 bases at V and 5 bases at J, leaving 6 bases unmatched. From germline, CDR1 is MNHNS and CDR2 SASEGT. The CDR3 reads CASSEALPGQTGELFF. CDR3 DNA sequence: TGTGCCAGCAGTGAAGCGCTGCCGGGACAGACCGGGGAGCTGTTTTTT.

V gene TRBV9 combines with J gene TRBJ2-1, with D perhaps TRBD1 (5 bases). The ends were cut back, 0 bases at V and 9 bases at J, with 19 bases in the middle. This CDR3 has 16 residues. The germline V gene encodes CDR1 SGDLS and CDR2 YYNGEE. The CDR3, as DNA: TGTGCCAGCAGCGTAGCCTTGACTTCGACAGTCCCTGAGCAGTTCTTC. This sequence encodes CASSVALTSTVPEQFF. The full variable domain, with the rest looked up from reference TRBV9 and TRBJ2-1, is DSGVTQTPKHLITATGQRVTLRCSPRSGDLSVYWYQQSLDQGLQFLIQYYNGEERAKGNILERFSAQQFPDLHSELNLSSLELGDSALYFCASSVALTSTVPEQFFGPGTRLTVL.

The chain employs TRBV7-3 and TRBJ2-2; 9 bases are shared with TRBD1. The germline V gene has CDR1 SGHTA and CDR2 FQGTGA. The CDR3 has 16 residues. The V gene end was trimmed by 5 bases and the J gene end by 0 bases; junction bases not matched to a gene: 4. The CDR3 is CASSGQGPSNTGELFF. CDR3 coding DNA: TGTGCCAGCAGCGGACAGGGGCCCTCGAACACCGGGGAGCTGTTTTTT. The full variable domain, rest sourced from reference TRBV7-3 and TRBJ2-2, is GAGVSQTPSNKVTEKGKYVELRCDPISGHTALYWYRQSLGQGPEFLIYFQGTGAADDSGLPNDRFFAVRPEGSVSTLKIQRTERGDSAVYLCASSGQGPSNTGELFFGEGSRLTVL.

The sample holds a few counts of this clone. CDR3: CATSRGGGSSYEQYF. In DNA form, the CDR3 reads TGTGCCACCAGCAGAGGCGGGGGGAGCTCCTACGAGCAGTACTTC. The chain employs TRBV15 and TRBJ2-7; 8 bases are shared with TRBD2. V shed 1 base and J 0 bases; nucleotides not matched to a gene: 2. This CDR3 is built from 15 residues. CDR1 is LNHNV and CDR2 is YYDKDF in the germline V gene (reference sequence).

The chain employs TRBV5-4 and TRBJ1-1; a weak D match, TRBD1 (5 bases). V was shortened by 4 bases and J by 1 base, with 11 bases between the two germline ends. Looked up from germline, CDR1 is SGHNT and CDR2 is YYREEE (reference sequence). This CDR3 contains 14 residues. The CDR3 reads CASSLGLANTEAFF. For the CDR3, the DNA is TGTGCCAGCAGCCTGGGACTGGCGAACACTGAAGCTTTCTTT.

The chain joins TRBV6-5 to TRBJ2-7; 9 bases fit TRBD1. The CDR3 has 14 amino acids. Losses at the gene ends were 6 bases for V and 2 bases for J; bases not matched to a gene: 5. Germline V gene sequence: CDR1 MNHEY, CDR2 SVGAGI. The DNA of the CDR3 is TGTGCCAGCAGACGCGGACAGGGGACCTACGAGCAGTACTTC. The encoded protein is CASRRGQGTYEQYF.